Listed here are 28 T cell receptor beta chains from one sample, sequenced in a study of blood T cell repertoires in COVID-19. This table comes from immunoSEQ multiplex PCR, and its TCRdb copy is limited to in-frame clones, with some not included. The repertoire holds 200,000 to 250,000 clones, with approximately 80% as singletons. Sample: peripheral blood. The receptors shown here come from a woman of 80 years or more with acute or convalescent COVID-19.

The rearrangement links TRBV28 to TRBJ2-7; 14 bases are a match to TRBD2. Germline V gene data show CDR1 as MDHEN and CDR2 as SYDVKM. V shed 4 bases, J shed 0 bases, and the junction held 2 bases outside the gene matches. The CDR3 spans 16 residues. CDR3 nucleotide sequence: TGTGCCAGCAGTTGGACTAGCGGGAGGAGCTCCTACGAGCAGTACTTC. It translates to CASSWTSGRSSYEQYF.

V usage is TRBV24-1 and J usage is TRBJ1-2, with a possible D match to TRBD1 (6 bases). This CDR3 contains 14 residues. Trimming removed 4 bases at V and 6 bases at J, with 14 bases between. The germline gives CDR1 KGHDR, CDR2 SFDVKD. The CDR3 protein is CATSDPTTGNGYTF. In DNA, the CDR3 is TGTGCCACCAGTGACCCAACAACAGGGAATGGCTACACCTTC.

This chain uses TRBV11-2 with TRBJ2-3, with 9 bases that match TRBD2. Trimming removed 1 base from V and 1 base from J; junction bases left unmatched: 6. CDR3 length equals 17 residues. The germline V gene encodes CDR1 SGHAT and CDR2 FQNNGV. CDR3 in amino acids: CASSLGVSGSGTDTQYF. CDR3 coding DNA: TGTGCCAGCAGCTTAGGAGTTAGCGGGAGTGGCACAGATACGCAGTATTTT.

The rearrangement links TRBV29-1 to TRBJ1-1; D not certain. The V end was cut by 7 bases, the J end by 3 bases, with 15 bases between. The CDR3 contains 13 residues. Germline V lookup: CDR1 SQVTM, CDR2 ANQGSEA. In DNA form, the CDR3 reads TGCAGCGCTAGCAAAGCGAGAGACACTGAAGCTTTCTTT. It encodes CSASKARDTEAFF. Full variable domain (missing parts from reference TRBV29-1 and TRBJ1-1): SAVISQKPSRDICQRGTSLTIQCQVDSQVTMMFWYRQQPGQSLTLIATANQGSEATYESGFVIDKFPISRPNLTFSTLTVSNMSPEDSSIYLCSASKARDTEAFFGQGTRLTVV.

The V gene is TRBV19, the J gene TRBJ2-2, with 9 bases aligning to TRBD2. V trimming: 4 bases; J trimming: 7 bases; junction bases outside the gene matches: 10. CDR1 is LNHDA, CDR2 SQIVND, per germline (reference sequence). CDR3 size: 16 residues. The CDR3 sequence is CASSTSGGRAVGELFF. As DNA, the CDR3 is TGTGCCAGTAGTACCTCAGGCGGGAGGGCCGTCGGGGAGCTGTTTTTT.

The J gene is TRBJ2-1, the V gene TRBV5-1; D might be TRBD1 (5 bases). V lost 3 bases and J 0 bases, leaving 13 bases between the germline ends. CDR3 length equals 16 residues. CDR1 SGHRS and CDR2 YFSETQ come from the germline V gene. CDR3 DNA: TGCGCCAGCAGCTGGGGCGACGCCGGCTCCTACAATGAGCAGTTCTTC. Residues: CASSWGDAGSYNEQFF.

In its sample, this clone was seen once. The chain couples TRBV30 to TRBJ1-2; D may be TRBD1 (6 bases). In germline, CDR1 is GTSNPN, CDR2 SVGIG (reference sequence). CDR3 length equals 13 residues. CDR3 coding DNA: TGTCCCACCACCGACGGGGGGCCGGGGGGCTACACCTTC. Translation gives CPTTDGGPGGYTF.

This rearrangement joins TRBV19 to TRBJ1-5, with D unclear. Trimming shortened V by 5 bases and J by 0 bases, and 11 bases separated the two germline ends. The CDR3 contains 15 residues. Looked up from germline, CDR1 is LNHDA and CDR2 is SQIVND (reference sequence). Here the CDR3 reads CASSPPTLSNQPQHF. The CDR3 DNA sequence: TGTGCCAGTAGTCCACCGACTCTTAGCAATCAGCCCCAGCATTTT.

This CDR3 reads CASSKYRNPDTGELFF. CDR3 nucleotide sequence: TGTGCCAGCAGCAAATACAGGAACCCGGACACCGGGGAGCTGTTTTTT. This sequence joins TRBV14 and TRBJ2-2; TRBD1 might be the D (5 bases). Germline lookup yields CDR1 SGHDN and CDR2 FVKESK. The V end was cut by 5 bases, the J end by 3 bases, with 16 bases between. CDR3 length: 16 amino acids.

The rearrangement uses TRBV19 and TRBJ2-1; 7 nucleotides match TRBD2. Unmatched junction bases numbered 4, after V lost 5 bases and J lost 0 bases. This CDR3 is 15 amino acids long. The germline CDR1 and CDR2 sequences are LNHDA and SQIVND (reference sequence). The CDR3 nucleotides read TGTGCCAGTAGTCGGCGGGAGTTCTCCTACAATGAGCAGTTCTTC. Protein sequence: CASSRREFSYNEQFF.

The chain couples TRBV19 to TRBJ2-7; TRBD2 agrees at 14 bases. The trim removed 3 bases at V and 6 bases at J, leaving 4 bases unmatched. The germline gives CDR1 LNHDA, CDR2 SQIVND (reference sequence). The CDR3 has 15 amino acids. The CDR3 DNA reads TGTGCCAGTAGTATTACCGGGACTAGCGGGAGCGAGCAGTACTTC. Residues: CASSITGTSGSEQYF.

The rearrangement joins TRBV6-2 or TRBV6-3 to TRBJ2-7, with 11 nucleotides matching TRBD2. V trimming: 2 bases; J trimming: 2 bases; junction bases outside the gene matches: 8. The CDR3 totals 17 residues. Germline V gives CDR1 MNHEY, CDR2 SVGEGT. In DNA form, the CDR3 reads TGTGCCAGCAGTTACGGCCTAGCGGGGGGCCTCACCTACGAGCAGTACTTC. Protein: CASSYGLAGGLTYEQYF.

This clone has only a few counts. This rearrangement joins TRBV6-6 to TRBJ1-2; perhaps TRBD1 as D (6 bases). This CDR3 comprises 17 residues. V was shortened by 6 bases and J by 8 bases, with 28 bases between the two germline ends. Germline assignment: CDR1 MNHNY and CDR2 SVGAGI (reference sequence). CDR3: CASSRSAPDRSGLGYTF. The CDR3 DNA is TGTGCCAGCAGCCGATCCGCACCCGACAGGTCAGGGCTCGGCTACACCTTC.

This clone appeared once. The rearrangement joins TRBV30 to TRBJ2-2; TRBD2 matches 9 bases. Germline-derived CDR1 and CDR2 are GTSNPN and SVGIG (reference sequence). The CDR3 is 15 amino acids. V was pared by 2 bases and J by 4 bases, with 5 bases of the junction left unmatched. The CDR3 is CAWSPSGTLTGELFF. CDR3 in DNA: TGTGCCTGGAGTCCTAGCGGGACACTCACCGGGGAGCTGTTTTTT.

This chain links TRBV18 with TRBJ2-3; TRBD2 might be the D (5 bases). The CDR3 consists of 15 residues. The germline CDR1 and CDR2 sequences are KGHSH and LQKENI. V lost 2 bases, J lost 0 bases, and 9 bases lay in between. The CDR3 protein is CASSPWAGSTDTQYF. CDR3 sequence (DNA): TGTGCCAGCTCACCATGGGCGGGTAGCACAGATACGCAGTATTTT.

The chain links TRBV5-3 to TRBJ2-7; 9 bases map to TRBD1. TRBV5-3 is known as an ORF, though its function is uncertain. Germline trimming cut 4 bases from V and 7 bases from J; bases unmatched to any gene: 12. The CDR3 has 15 amino acids. CDR3 nucleotide sequence: TGTGCCAGAAGCCCCGGACAGGGGAGACTACAAGAGCAGTACTTC. Encoded protein: CARSPGQGRLQEQYF.

This chain uses TRBV4-1 with TRBJ2-1; 9 nucleotides align to TRBD1. CDR1 is MGHRA and CDR2 is YSYEKL in the germline V gene. The CDR3 consists of 17 residues. J lost 2 bases, V lost 0 bases, and 5 bases had no gene match. The CDR3 sequence: CASSQDTQGAPYNEQFF. The CDR3, as DNA: TGCGCCAGCAGCCAAGATACACAGGGGGCCCCCTACAATGAGCAGTTCTTC.

V and J are TRBV11-3 and TRBJ1-1, with TRBD1 matching over 8 bases. The CDR3 is 14 residues long. Germline CDR1 is SGHNT and CDR2 is YENEEA. Unmatched junction bases numbered 6, after V lost 4 bases and J lost 5 bases. The CDR3, as DNA: TGTGCCAGCAGCTCCCAACGGACAGGGACTGAAGCTTTCTTT. Translating gives CASSSQRTGTEAFF.

This clone has only one observation. The genes are TRBV12-3 or TRBV12-4 and TRBJ1-1, with a weak D call TRBD1 (5 bases). The CDR3 sequence is 12 residues long. Trimming took 6 bases from V and 1 from J, leaving 6 bases between them. In nucleotides, the CDR3 is TGTGCCAGCAGGGGGCAGAACACTGAAGCTTTCTTT. It translates to CASRGQNTEAFF.

The rearrangement links TRBV3-1 (or the pseudogene TRBV3-2) to TRBJ1-4, with 7 bases lining up with TRBD1. Germline CDR1 is LGHDT and CDR2 is YNNKEL (reference sequence). This CDR3 has 16 amino acids. V was clipped by 3 bases and J by 8 bases; unmatched bases: 12. This CDR3 is CASSHPGDSSKEKLFF. The CDR3 nucleotides read TGTGCCAGCAGCCACCCCGGGGACAGCTCAAAGGAAAAACTGTTTTTT.

The CDR3, as DNA: TGTGCCAGCAGTTACGAGGTGACAGGGCATCTACCCCTCCACTTT. As protein: CASSYEVTGHLPLHF. The V gene is TRBV6-5, the J gene TRBJ1-6, with 7 bases identical to TRBD1. Germline-derived CDR1 and CDR2 are MNHEY and SVGAGI. Trimming cost V 2 bases and J 12 bases; bases outside gene matches: 10. The CDR3 spans 15 residues.

The chain carries TRBV3-1 (or the pseudogene TRBV3-2) and TRBJ2-3, with TRBD2 identical over 10 bases. Germline lookup yields CDR1 LGHDT and CDR2 YNNKEL (reference sequence). V lost 3 bases and J lost 4; bases outside the gene matches: 13. The CDR3 extends over 18 amino acids. The DNA for the CDR3 is TGTGCCAGCAGCCAGCCTCTGGCCAGCGGGGGGGCCTCAGATACGCAGTATTTT. It translates to CASSQPLASGGASDTQYF.

This clone appeared a single time. This chain connects TRBV3-1 (or the pseudogene TRBV3-2) to TRBJ1-1; D might be TRBD1 (5 bases). The germline V gene has CDR1 LGHDT and CDR2 YNNKEL (reference sequence). The CDR3 covers 13 residues. The V end lost 4 bases, the J end lost 3 bases, and 9 bases lay between the germline ends. This CDR3 reads CASSLTGDTEAFF. In DNA, the CDR3 is TGTGCCAGCAGCCTAACGGGGGACACTGAAGCTTTCTTT.

This chain joins TRBV10-3 and TRBJ1-6; D might be TRBD1 (6 bases). The CDR3 is 14 amino acids. Trimming stripped 7 bases from V and 5 bases from J, with 12 bases between. The germline CDR1 and CDR2 sequences are ENHRY and SYGVKD. The DNA for the CDR3 is TGTGCCATCACCCCGGACAGTGATAATTCACCCCTCCACTTT. Its protein product is CAITPDSDNSPLHF.

The chain recombines TRBV5-6 with TRBJ2-3, with 11 positions matching TRBD2. J lost 3 bases, V lost 1 base, and 10 bases had no gene match. Germline V gene lookup returns CDR1 SGHDT and CDR2 YYEEEE. CDR3 length: 18 amino acids. The CDR3 coding sequence is TGTGCCAGCAGCTTGATAAACCCCTGGACTAGCGGGACAGATACGCAGTATTTT. It specifies CASSLINPWTSGTDTQYF. Full variable domain (rest looked up from reference TRBV5-6 and TRBJ2-3): DAGVTQSPTHLIKTRGQQVTLRCSPKSGHDTVSWYQQALGQGPQFIFQYYEEEERQRGNFPDRFSGHQFPNYSSELNVNALLLGDSALYLCASSLINPWTSGTDTQYFGPGTRLTVL.

V gene TRBV3-1 (or the pseudogene TRBV3-2) combines with J gene TRBJ1-2; D uncertain. Deletions cut 5 bases from V and 8 bases from J, with 15 bases between. The CDR3 is 13 residues long. Germline CDR1 LGHDT, CDR2 YNNKEL (reference sequence). The CDR3 here is CASSGSTTGGYTF. CDR3 DNA sequence: TGTGCCAGCAGCGGTTCCACTACGGGGGGCTACACCTTC.

The J gene is TRBJ2-1, the V gene TRBV28, with 11 bases identical to TRBD2. With V trimmed by 2 bases and J by 7 bases, 10 bases remained unmatched. The CDR3 length is 17 residues. Germline V gene sequence: CDR1 MDHEN, CDR2 SYDVKM. This CDR3 is CASSLPLAGGPRNEQFF. For the CDR3, the DNA is TGTGCCAGCAGTTTACCTTTAGCGGGAGGGCCCAGGAATGAGCAGTTCTTC.

V usage is TRBV6-2 or TRBV6-3 and J usage is TRBJ2-3; the D is unclear. Trimming left V 6 bases short and J 4 bases short, with 14 bases between. Germline-derived CDR1 and CDR2 are MNHEY and SVGEGT. The CDR3 is made up of 14 amino acids. The CDR3 reads CASSRVAIADTQYF. In DNA form, the CDR3 reads TGTGCCAGCAGCCGAGTAGCCATCGCAGATACGCAGTATTTT.